This T cell receptor (beta chain) was observed in a study of T-cell memory formation after mild COVID-19. One entry per CDR3 protein, called by TCRdb with MiXCR from the 5' RACE reads. Altogether around 500,000 distinct CDR3 sequences are present, around a sixth being singletons, with the ten largest covering roughly an eighth. Germline assignment: CDR1 SGHAT and CDR2 FQNNGV. The CDR3 is made up of 14 amino acids. The ends were cut back, 2 bases at V and 1 base at J, with 8 bases in the middle. This clonotype was counted a few times. The genes are TRBV11-2 and TRBJ2-5; weak D call: TRBD2 (5 bases). Sequenced sample: PBMCs or a T cell subset sorted from them (not recorded which). This receptor was obtained from an adult woman who had mild COVID-19 (a few samples of this study predate the infection). Cell type and time point are not known. The CDR3 loop is CASSLMSGQETQYF. In nucleotides, the CDR3 is TGTGCCAGCAGCTTAATGAGCGGCCAAGAGACCCAGTACTTC.